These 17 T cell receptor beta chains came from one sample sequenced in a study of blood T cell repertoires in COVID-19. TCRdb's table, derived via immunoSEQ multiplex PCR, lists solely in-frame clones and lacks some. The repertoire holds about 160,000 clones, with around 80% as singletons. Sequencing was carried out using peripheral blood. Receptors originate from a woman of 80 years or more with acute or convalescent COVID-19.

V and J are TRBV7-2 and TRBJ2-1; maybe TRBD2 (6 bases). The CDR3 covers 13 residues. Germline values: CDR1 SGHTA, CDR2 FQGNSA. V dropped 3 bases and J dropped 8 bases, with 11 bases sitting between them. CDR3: CASSFYGSYEQFF. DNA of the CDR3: TGTGCCAGCAGCTTTTACGGGAGCTATGAGCAGTTCTTC.

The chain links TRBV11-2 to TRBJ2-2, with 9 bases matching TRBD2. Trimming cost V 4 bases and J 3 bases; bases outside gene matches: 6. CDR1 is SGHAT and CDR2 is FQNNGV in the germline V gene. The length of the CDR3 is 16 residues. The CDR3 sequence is CASSSIAGVHTGELFF. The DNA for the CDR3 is TGTGCCAGCAGCTCCATAGCGGGGGTCCACACCGGGGAGCTGTTTTTT.

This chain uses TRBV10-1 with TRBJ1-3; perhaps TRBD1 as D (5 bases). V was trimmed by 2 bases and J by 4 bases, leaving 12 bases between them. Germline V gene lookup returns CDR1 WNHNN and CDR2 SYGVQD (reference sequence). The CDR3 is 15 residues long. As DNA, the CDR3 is TGCGCCAGCAGTGAGGGCAGGGTGAGAGGAAACACCATATATTTT. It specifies CASSEGRVRGNTIYF.

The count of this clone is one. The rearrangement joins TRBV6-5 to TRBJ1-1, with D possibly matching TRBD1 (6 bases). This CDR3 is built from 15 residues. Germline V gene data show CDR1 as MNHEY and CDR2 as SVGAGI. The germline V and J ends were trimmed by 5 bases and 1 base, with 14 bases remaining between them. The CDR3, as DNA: TGTGCCAGCAGTCGACGATGGGACACGAACACTGAAGCTTTCTTT. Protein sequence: CASSRRWDTNTEAFF.

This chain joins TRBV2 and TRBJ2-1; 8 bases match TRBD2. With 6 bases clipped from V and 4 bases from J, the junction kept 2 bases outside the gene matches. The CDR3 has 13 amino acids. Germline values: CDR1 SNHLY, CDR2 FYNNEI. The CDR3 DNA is TGTGCCAGCAGGCTAGCGGGTTACAATGAGCAGTTCTTC. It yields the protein CASRLAGYNEQFF.

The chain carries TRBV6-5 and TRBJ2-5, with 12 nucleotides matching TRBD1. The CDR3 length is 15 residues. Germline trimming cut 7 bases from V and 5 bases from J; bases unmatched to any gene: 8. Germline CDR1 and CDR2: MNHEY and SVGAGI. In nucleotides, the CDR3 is TGTGCCAGCATTCCCGGGACAGGGGGCAGTGAGACCCAGTACTTC. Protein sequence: CASIPGTGGSETQYF.

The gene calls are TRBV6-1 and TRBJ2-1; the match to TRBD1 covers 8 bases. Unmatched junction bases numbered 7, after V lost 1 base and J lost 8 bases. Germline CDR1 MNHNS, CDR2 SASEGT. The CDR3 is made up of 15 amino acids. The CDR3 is CASSEGTGFSHEQFF. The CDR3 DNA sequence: TGTGCCAGCAGTGAAGGGACAGGGTTCTCTCATGAGCAGTTCTTC.

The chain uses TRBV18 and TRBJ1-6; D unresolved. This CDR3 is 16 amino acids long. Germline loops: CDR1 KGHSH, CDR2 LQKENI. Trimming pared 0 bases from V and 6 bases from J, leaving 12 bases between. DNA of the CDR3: TGTGCCAGCTCACCACCAGGCAACAGCCCTAATTCACCCCTCCACTTT. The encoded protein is CASSPPGNSPNSPLHF.

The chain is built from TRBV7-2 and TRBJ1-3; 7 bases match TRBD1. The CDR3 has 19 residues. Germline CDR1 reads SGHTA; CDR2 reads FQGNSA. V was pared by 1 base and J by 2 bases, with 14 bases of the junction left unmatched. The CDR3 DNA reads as TGTGCCAGCAGCTTAGAACAGGGGTTAGGAGGACAACCTGGAAACACCATATATTTT. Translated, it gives CASSLEQGLGGQPGNTIYF.

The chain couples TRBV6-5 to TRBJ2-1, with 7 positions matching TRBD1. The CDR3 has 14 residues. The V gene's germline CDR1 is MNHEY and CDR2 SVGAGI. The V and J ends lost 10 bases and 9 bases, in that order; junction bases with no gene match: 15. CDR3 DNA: TGTGCCACCCGAGAGCAGGGGGTTGGTGGTGAGCAGTTCTTC. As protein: CATREQGVGGEQFF.

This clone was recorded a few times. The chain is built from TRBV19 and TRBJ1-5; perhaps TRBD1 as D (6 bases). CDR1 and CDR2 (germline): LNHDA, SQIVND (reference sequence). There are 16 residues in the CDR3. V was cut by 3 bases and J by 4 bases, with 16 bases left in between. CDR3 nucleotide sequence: TGTGCCAGTAGTATTCACCCGACAGGCCCTAATCAGCCCCAGCATTTT. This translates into CASSIHPTGPNQPQHF.

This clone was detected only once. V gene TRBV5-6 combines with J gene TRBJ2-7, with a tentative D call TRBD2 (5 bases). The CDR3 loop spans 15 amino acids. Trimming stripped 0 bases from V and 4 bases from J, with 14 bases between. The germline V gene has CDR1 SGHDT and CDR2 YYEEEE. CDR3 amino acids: CASSLGERYTYEQYF. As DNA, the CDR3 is TGTGCCAGCAGCTTGGGGGAGCGGTACACGTACGAGCAGTACTTC.

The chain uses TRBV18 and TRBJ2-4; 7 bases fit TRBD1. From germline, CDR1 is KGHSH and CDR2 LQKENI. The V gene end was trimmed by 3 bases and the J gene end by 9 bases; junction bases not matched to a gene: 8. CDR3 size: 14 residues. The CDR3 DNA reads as TGTGCCAGCTCACCGGGCCGAGGGGGCAGCATTCAGTACTTC. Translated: CASSPGRGGSIQYF.

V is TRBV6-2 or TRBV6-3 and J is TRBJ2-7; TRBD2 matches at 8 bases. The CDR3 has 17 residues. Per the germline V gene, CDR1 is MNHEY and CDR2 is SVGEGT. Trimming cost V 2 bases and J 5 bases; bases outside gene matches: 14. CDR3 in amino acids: CASSYGGWGAGAHEQYF. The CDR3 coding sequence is TGTGCCAGCAGTTACGGAGGGTGGGGAGCGGGAGCCCACGAGCAGTACTTC.

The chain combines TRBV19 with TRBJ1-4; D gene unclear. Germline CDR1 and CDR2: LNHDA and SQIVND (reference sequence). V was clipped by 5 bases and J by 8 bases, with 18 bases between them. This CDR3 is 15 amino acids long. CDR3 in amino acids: CASSPTGRAGEKLFF. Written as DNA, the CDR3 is TGTGCCAGTAGTCCCACGGGGAGGGCCGGAGAAAAACTGTTTTTT.

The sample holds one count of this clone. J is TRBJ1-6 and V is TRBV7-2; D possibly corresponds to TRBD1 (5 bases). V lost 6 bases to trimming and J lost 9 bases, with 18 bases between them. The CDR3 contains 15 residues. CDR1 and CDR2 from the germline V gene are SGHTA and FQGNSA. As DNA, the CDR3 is TGTGCCAGCAGTACAGTGAGGGACTGGGCTTCACCCCTCCACTTT. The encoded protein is CASSTVRDWASPLHF.

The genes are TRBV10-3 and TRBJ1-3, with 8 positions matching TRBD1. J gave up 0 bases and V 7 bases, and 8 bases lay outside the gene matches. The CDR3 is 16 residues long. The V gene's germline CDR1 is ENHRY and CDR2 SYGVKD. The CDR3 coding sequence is TGTGCCATCACAACAGGGGGTTTAATCTCTGGAAACACCATATATTTT. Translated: CAITTGGLISGNTIYF.